This T cell receptor beta chain was captured by sequencing in a study of blood T cell repertoires in COVID-19. Original processing notes: Reference gene primers were amplified, and this amplification served to estimate nucleated cell counts. Generated by immunoSEQ multiplex PCR, the TCRdb table keeps only in-frame clones and is missing some. V and J calls plus clone size are reproduced from that table; the DNA served to infer D and trimming. The data show under 250,000 clones, about 80% seen once. Germline-derived CDR1 and CDR2 are MNHEY and SVGAGI. Germline trimming cut 6 bases from V and 4 bases from J; bases unmatched to any gene: 12. The CDR3 spans 15 residues. Donors were grouped by their self-reported clinical history. Recovered status in Cohort 3 required two negative PCRs, clearance, or symptom resolution.

This TCR was sampled from a man aged 60-69 years who had recovered from COVID-19. The V call is TRBV6-5, the J call TRBJ2-7, with 7 bases matching TRBD1. Sequencing used PBMCs or T cells enriched from blood (not recorded which). CDR3 region: CASRHWTGLGYEQYF. The CDR3 DNA sequence: TGTGCCAGCAGGCATTGGACAGGACTTGGATACGAGCAGTACTTC.